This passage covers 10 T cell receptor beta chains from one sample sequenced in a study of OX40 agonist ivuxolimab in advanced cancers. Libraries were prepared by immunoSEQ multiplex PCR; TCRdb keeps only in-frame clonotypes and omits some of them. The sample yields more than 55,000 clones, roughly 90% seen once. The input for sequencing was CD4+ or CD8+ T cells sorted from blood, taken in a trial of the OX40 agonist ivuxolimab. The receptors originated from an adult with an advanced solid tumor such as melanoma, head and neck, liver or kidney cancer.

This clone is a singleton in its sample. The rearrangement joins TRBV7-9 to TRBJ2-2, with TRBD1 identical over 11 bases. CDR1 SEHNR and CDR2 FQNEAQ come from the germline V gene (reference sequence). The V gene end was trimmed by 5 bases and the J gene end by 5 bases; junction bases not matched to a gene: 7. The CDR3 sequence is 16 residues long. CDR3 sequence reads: CASSPGQGARTGELFF. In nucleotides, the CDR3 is TGTGCCAGCAGCCCAGGACAGGGGGCGCGGACCGGGGAGCTGTTTTTT.

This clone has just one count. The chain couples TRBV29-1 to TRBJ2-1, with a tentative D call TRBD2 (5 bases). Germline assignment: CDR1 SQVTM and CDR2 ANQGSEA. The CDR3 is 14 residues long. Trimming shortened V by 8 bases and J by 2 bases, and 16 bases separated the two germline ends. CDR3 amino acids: CSLKVLEAYNEQFF. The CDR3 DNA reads TGCAGCTTAAAGGTTCTGGAGGCCTACAATGAGCAGTTCTTC.

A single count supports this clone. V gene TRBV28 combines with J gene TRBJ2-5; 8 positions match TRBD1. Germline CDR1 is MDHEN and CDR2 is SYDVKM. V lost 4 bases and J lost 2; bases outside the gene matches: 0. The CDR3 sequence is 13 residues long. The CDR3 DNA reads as TGTGCCAGCAGTTGGACAGGGCAAGAGACCCAGTACTTC. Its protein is CASSWTGQETQYF.

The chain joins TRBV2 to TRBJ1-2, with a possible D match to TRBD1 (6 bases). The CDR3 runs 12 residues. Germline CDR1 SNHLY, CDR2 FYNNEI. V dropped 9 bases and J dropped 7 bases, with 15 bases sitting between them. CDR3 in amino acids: CARYRAGSGYTF. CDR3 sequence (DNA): TGTGCCAGATACAGGGCCGGAAGTGGCTACACCTTC.

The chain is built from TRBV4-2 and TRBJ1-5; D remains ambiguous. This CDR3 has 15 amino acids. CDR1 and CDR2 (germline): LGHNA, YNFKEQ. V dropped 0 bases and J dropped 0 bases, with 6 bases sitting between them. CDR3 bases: TGTGCCAGCAGCCAAGATGAAGGTAGCAATCAGCCCCAGCATTTT. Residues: CASSQDEGSNQPQHF.

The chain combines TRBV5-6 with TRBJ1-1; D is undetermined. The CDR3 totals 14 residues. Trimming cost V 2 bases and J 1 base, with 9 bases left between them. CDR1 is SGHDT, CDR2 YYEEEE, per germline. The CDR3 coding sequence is TGTGCCAGCAGCTTCTATGGGAAGAACACTGAAGCTTTCTTT. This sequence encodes CASSFYGKNTEAFF.

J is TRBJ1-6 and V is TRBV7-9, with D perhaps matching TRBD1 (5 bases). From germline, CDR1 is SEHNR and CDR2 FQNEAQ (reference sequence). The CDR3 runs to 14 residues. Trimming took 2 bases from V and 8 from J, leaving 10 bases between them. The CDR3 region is CASSLSPRDSPLHF. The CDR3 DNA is TGTGCCAGCAGCTTATCCCCCAGGGATTCACCCCTCCACTTT.

The CDR3 loop reads CASRTGGNQPQHF. In DNA form, the CDR3 reads TGTGCCAGCAGAACAGGGGGCAATCAGCCCCAGCATTTT. The rearrangement uses TRBV6-5 and TRBJ1-5; 7 nucleotides align to TRBD1. Germline CDR1 and CDR2: MNHEY and SVGAGI. The V gene end was trimmed by 6 bases and the J gene end by 2 bases; junction bases not matched to a gene: 1. This CDR3 is 13 amino acids long.

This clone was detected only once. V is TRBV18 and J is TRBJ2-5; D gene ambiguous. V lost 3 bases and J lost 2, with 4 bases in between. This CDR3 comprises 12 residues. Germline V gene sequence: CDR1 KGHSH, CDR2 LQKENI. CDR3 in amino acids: CASSPSQETQYF. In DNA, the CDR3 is TGTGCCAGCTCACCTTCTCAAGAGACCCAGTACTTC. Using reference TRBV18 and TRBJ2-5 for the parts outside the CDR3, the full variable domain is NAGVMQNPRHLVRRRGQEARLRCSPMKGHSHVYWYRQLPEEGLKFMVYLQKENIIDESGMPKERFSAEFPKEGPSILRIQQVVRGDSAAYFCASSPSQETQYFGPGTRLLVL.

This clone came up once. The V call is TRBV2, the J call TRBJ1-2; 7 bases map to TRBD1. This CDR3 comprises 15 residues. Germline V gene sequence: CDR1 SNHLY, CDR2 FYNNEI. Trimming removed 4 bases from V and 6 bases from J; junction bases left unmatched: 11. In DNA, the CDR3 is TGTGCCAGCAGTGTACCCGGGACAGCAAGGGATGGCTACACCTTC. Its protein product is CASSVPGTARDGYTF.